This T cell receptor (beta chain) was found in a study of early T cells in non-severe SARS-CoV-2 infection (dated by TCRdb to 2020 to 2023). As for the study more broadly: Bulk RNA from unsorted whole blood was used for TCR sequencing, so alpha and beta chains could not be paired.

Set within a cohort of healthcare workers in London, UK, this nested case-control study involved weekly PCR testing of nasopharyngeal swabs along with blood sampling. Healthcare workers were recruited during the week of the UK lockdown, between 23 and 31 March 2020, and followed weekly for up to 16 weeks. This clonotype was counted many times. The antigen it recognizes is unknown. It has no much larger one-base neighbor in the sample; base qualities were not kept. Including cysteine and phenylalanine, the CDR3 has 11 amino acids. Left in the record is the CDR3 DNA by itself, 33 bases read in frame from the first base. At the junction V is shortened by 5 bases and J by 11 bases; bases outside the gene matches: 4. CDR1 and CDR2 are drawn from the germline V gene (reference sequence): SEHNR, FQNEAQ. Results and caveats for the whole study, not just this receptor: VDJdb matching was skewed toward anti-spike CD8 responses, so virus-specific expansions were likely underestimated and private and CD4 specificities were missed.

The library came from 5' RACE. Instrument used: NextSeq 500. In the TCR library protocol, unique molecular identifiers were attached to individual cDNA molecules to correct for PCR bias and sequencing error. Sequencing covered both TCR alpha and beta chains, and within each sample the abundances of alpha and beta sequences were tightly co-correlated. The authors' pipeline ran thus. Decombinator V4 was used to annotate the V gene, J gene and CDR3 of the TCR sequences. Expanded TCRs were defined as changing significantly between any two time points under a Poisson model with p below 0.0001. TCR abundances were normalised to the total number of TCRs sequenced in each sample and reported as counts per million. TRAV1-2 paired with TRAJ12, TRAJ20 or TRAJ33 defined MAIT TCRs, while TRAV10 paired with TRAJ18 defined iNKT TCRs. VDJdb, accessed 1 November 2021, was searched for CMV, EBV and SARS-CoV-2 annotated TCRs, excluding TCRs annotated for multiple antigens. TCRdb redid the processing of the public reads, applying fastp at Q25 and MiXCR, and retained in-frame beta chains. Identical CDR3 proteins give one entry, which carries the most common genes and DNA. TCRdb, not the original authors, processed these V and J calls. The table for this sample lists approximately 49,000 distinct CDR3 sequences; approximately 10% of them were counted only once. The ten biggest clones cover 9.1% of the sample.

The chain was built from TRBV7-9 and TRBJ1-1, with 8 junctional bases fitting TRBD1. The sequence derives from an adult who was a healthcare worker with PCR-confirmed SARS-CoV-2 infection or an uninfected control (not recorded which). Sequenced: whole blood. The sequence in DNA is TGTGCCAGCAGCAAGGACAGGGAGGCTTTCTTT. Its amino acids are CASSKDREAFF.